This TCR beta chain was profiled in a study of blood T cell repertoires in COVID-19. About the study: Collection of acute and convalescent COVID-19 samples took place in the United States, Italy and Spain. T cells, B-cell-depleted T cells, or PBMCs provided the cDNA or gDNA that served as material.

The V gene end was trimmed by 6 bases and the J gene end by 6 bases; junction bases not matched to a gene: 6. Germline V gene lookup returns CDR1 MNHEY and CDR2 SMNVEV (reference sequence). The CDR3 is 15 amino acids. In the source study's methods: Amplification of reference gene primers provided the estimated nucleated cell counts. Produced via immunoSEQ multiplex PCR; TCRdb's table is partial and in-frame only. V and J calls and clone size are given by that table; D and trimming were obtained from the DNA. This sample yields about 150,000 clones, of which approximately 90% are seen a single time; around 1.9% belongs to the top ten.

This chain uses TRBV27 with TRBJ1-6; 9 nucleotides match TRBD1. The clonotype was recovered from a man aged 50 to 60 who had recovered from COVID-19. Sample: peripheral blood. The CDR3 here is CASSSWDRVNSPLHF. CDR3 nucleotide sequence: TGTGCCAGCAGCTCATGGGACAGGGTTAATTCACCCCTCCACTTT.